Listed below are T cell receptor beta chains from one sample, sequenced in a study of Tregs in tolerant kidney transplant recipients. Repertoires were generated with immunoSEQ multiplex PCR, while TCRdb's copy carries only in-frame clones and drops some. The table lists 200,000 to 300,000 clones, roughly 84% of them singletons. Specimen: CD4+ T cells from blood. The receptor set was obtained from a human donor in good health. CDR3s include the opening cysteine and the closing phenylalanine or tryptophan. Fields, in order: V gene, D gene, J gene, clone size, CDR3 protein, CDR3 DNA. D genes are given only for firm matches. Size values are once, few and many counts, or a class for expanded clones, and some rows have none.

TRBV30,NA,TRBJ1-2,NA,CAWRAGTAERYGYTF,TGTGCCTGGAGGGCCGGGACCGCAGAGAGGTATGGCTACACCTTC
TRBV6-6,NA,TRBJ2-5,NA,CASAEGRAGATQYF,TGTGCCAGCGCCGAGGGCCGGGCTGGGGCGACCCAGTACTTC
TRBV5-1,NA,TRBJ2-3,NA,CASSPGAGTTDTQYF,TGCGCCAGCAGCCCGGGGGCGGGTACCACAGATACGCAGTATTTT
TRBV7-3,TRBD1,TRBJ1-1,NA,CASSLIGTGTEAFF,TGTGCCAGCAGCTTAATTGGGACAGGGACTGAAGCTTTCTTT
TRBV5-1,NA,TRBJ1-1,NA,CASSLSTEAFF,TGCGCCAGCAGCTTAAGCACTGAAGCTTTCTTT
TRBV14,NA,TRBJ2-1,NA,CASSQDRLHEQFF,TGTGCCAGCAGCCAAGATCGGCTCCACGAGCAGTTCTTC
TRBV2,NA,TRBJ1-4,NA,CASRDTRDEKLFF,TGTGCCAGCCGGGACACGAGGGATGAAAAACTGTTTTTT
TRBV27,NA,TRBJ2-4,NA,CASSARGSIQYF,TGTGCCAGCAGTGCCAGGGGATCCATTCAGTACTTC
TRBV7-7,NA,TRBJ1-1,NA,CASSNGLNTEAFF,TGTGCCAGCAGCAATGGCCTGAACACTGAAGCTTTCTTT
TRBV2,NA,TRBJ2-2,once,CASKGDSNTGELFF,TGTGCCTCAAAAGGAGATTCGAACACCGGGGAGCTGTTTTTT
TRBV30,NA,TRBJ2-3,NA,CAWSVGGGESDTQYF,TGTGCCTGGAGTGTAGGAGGTGGGGAGAGCGATACGCAGTATTTT
TRBV5-1,NA,TRBJ2-4,once,CASTPRGDTKNIQYF,TGCGCCAGCACCCCAAGAGGGGATACAAAAAACATTCAGTACTTC
TRBV6-1,TRBD1,TRBJ2-7,NA,CASSGTGKHEQYF,TGTGCCAGCAGTGGGACAGGGAAACACGAGCAGTACTTC
TRBV19,NA,TRBJ1-1,once,CASSVGGLNTEAFF,TGTGCCAGTAGTGTAGGAGGGTTGAACACTGAAGCTTTCTTT
TRBV2,TRBD1,TRBJ1-2,NA,CAIREETGYGYTF,TGTGCCATCAGAGAAGAGACAGGGTACGGCTACACCTTC
TRBV5-4,NA,TRBJ2-1,once,CASSSRGGAYNEQFF,TGTGCCAGCAGCTCGCGTGGGGGGGCTTACAATGAGCAGTTCTTC
TRBV6-1,NA,TRBJ2-1,NA,CASSAGHDTYNEQFF,TGTGCCAGCAGTGCAGGGCATGATACCTACAATGAGCAGTTCTTC
TRBV30,NA,TRBJ2-5,once,CAWSSSVKETQYF,TGTGCCTGGAGTTCTAGCGTGAAAGAGACCCAGTACTTC
TRBV30,NA,TRBJ1-2,NA,CAWSSKGTYGYTF,TGTGCCTGGAGTAGTAAGGGAACCTATGGCTACACCTTC
TRBV6-1,NA,TRBJ2-5,NA,CASRETDSNQETQYF,TGTGCCAGCAGGGAGACAGACTCCAACCAAGAGACCCAGTACTTC
TRBV7-2,NA,TRBJ2-1,NA,CASSHLGYNEQFF,TGTGCCAGCAGCCACCTGGGCTACAATGAGCAGTTCTTC
TRBV9,NA,TRBJ1-5,NA,CASSPNPQINQPQHF,TGTGCCAGCAGCCCTAACCCTCAGATCAATCAGCCCCAGCATTTT
TRBV7-9,NA,TRBJ1-2,NA,CASSLRRDYGYTF,TGTGCCAGCAGCTTACGGAGGGACTATGGCTACACCTTC
TRBV6-5,NA,TRBJ1-2,NA,CASSRGDNINYGYTF,TGTGCCAGCAGCCGAGGGGACAACATTAACTATGGCTACACCTTC
TRBV6-6,NA,TRBJ2-5,NA,CASSYSRQETQYF,TGTGCCAGCAGTTACTCACGACAAGAGACCCAGTACTTC
TRBV11-2,TRBD1,TRBJ2-7,NA,CASSQGTGDYEQYF,TGTGCCAGCAGCCAAGGGACAGGAGACTACGAGCAGTACTTC
TRBV30,TRBD1,TRBJ1-1,NA,CAYTRGNGANTEAFF,TGTGCCTATACCAGGGGGAACGGGGCGAACACTGAAGCTTTCTTT
TRBV5-1,NA,TRBJ1-3,once,CASSPGDTMSSGNTIYF,TGCGCCAGCAGCCCCGGAGATACGATGTCCTCTGGAAACACCATATATTTT
TRBV9,NA,TRBJ1-6,NA,CASSAPGAPGESPLHF,TGTGCCAGCAGCGCCCCCGGGGCCCCGGGGGAGTCACCCCTCCACTTT
TRBV5-1,NA,TRBJ1-6,few,CASSLGDIGSPLHF,TGCGCCAGCAGCTTGGGGGACATAGGTTCACCCCTCCACTTT
TRBV6-4,TRBD2,TRBJ2-3,NA,CASSASGSKTSTDTQYF,TGTGCCAGCAGTGCTAGCGGGAGTAAGACTAGCACAGATACGCAGTATTTT
TRBV19,NA,TRBJ1-2,NA,CASSIDHGTNYGYTF,TGTGCCAGTAGTATAGATCACGGGACAAACTATGGCTACACCTTC
TRBV6-6,NA,TRBJ1-4,NA,CASSYSRSEKLFF,TGTGCCAGCAGTTACTCGAGATCCGAAAAACTGTTTTTT
TRBV9,TRBD2,TRBJ2-2,NA,CASSVGVSGRTGELFF,TGTGCCAGCAGCGTAGGGGTTAGCGGGAGGACCGGGGAGCTGTTTTTT
TRBV5-1,NA,TRBJ2-3,few,CASSSDRWTDTQYF,TGCGCCAGCAGCTCCGACAGGTGGACAGATACGCAGTATTTT
TRBV6-6,TRBD1,TRBJ1-2,NA,CASSPGQNYGYTF,TGTGCCAGCAGCCCGGGACAGAACTATGGCTACACCTTC
TRBV10-1,NA,TRBJ2-3,NA,CASSEPGTDTQYF,TGCGCCAGCAGTGAACCGGGCACAGATACGCAGTATTTT
TRBV6-7,NA,TRBJ2-1,NA,CASTQGCEQFF,TGTGCCAGCACTCAGGGGTGTGAGCAGTTCTTC
TRBV5-6,NA,TRBJ2-3,NA,CASSLPHSTDTQYF,TGTGCCAGCAGCTTACCCCATAGCACAGATACGCAGTATTTT
TRBV6-1,NA,TRBJ1-6,NA,CASTGPVGYSPLHF,TGTGCCAGCACGGGGCCAGTGGGTTATTCACCCCTCCACTTT
TRBV7-6,NA,TRBJ2-7,NA,CASSLVGHSSYEQYF,TGTGCCAGCAGCTTAGTAGGACATAGCTCCTACGAGCAGTACTTC